A selection of T cell receptor beta chains follows, all from one sample in a study of T cells in Graves' hyperthyroidism and ophthalmopathy. Each CDR3 protein gets one entry after TCRdb re-called the multiplex PCR reads with MiXCR. Of a few hundred thousand distinct CDR3 sequences listed, 19% are singletons. The specimen was blood. The receptors were gathered from a woman under 30 with Graves' hyperthyroidism. Both conserved end residues are part of each CDR3. The order of the fields is clone size, V gene, J gene, D gene, CDR3 DNA, CDR3 protein. D genes are given only for firm matches. Clone sizes are given selectively: once, few, many, or a class where the clone is expanded.

clone_size: -; v_call: TRBV18; j_call: TRBJ1-2; d_call: -; cdr3_nt: TGTGCCAGCTCACCACCGAGCAGGGAGTATGGCTACACCTTC; cdr3_aa: CASSPPSREYGYTF
clone_size: many; v_call: TRBV28; j_call: TRBJ1-2; d_call: TRBD1; cdr3_nt: TGTGCCAGCAGCTCGGAGGGGGACAGGAATAACTATGGCTACACCTTC; cdr3_aa: CASSSEGDRNNYGYTF
clone_size: once; v_call: TRBV9; j_call: TRBJ1-1; d_call: -; cdr3_nt: TGTGCCAGCAGCGTAGGGATATACGGGGAAGCTTTCTTT; cdr3_aa: CASSVGIYGEAFF
clone_size: many; v_call: TRBV6-1; j_call: TRBJ2-5; d_call: -; cdr3_nt: TGTGCCAGCAGTGCTGGACAGTTCCAAGAGACCCAGTACTTC; cdr3_aa: CASSAGQFQETQYF
clone_size: -; v_call: TRBV27; j_call: TRBJ1-1; d_call: -; cdr3_nt: TGTGCCAGCAGTCCATCAACGGGCATGAACACTGAAGCTTTCTTT; cdr3_aa: CASSPSTGMNTEAFF
clone_size: many; v_call: TRBV6-5; j_call: TRBJ1-2; d_call: -; cdr3_nt: TGTGCCAGCAGTTCGCGGGCCAGGAGGATCTACACCTTC; cdr3_aa: CASSSRARRIYTF
clone_size: -; v_call: TRBV10-3; j_call: TRBJ1-6; d_call: -; cdr3_nt: TGTGCCATCAGTGAGGAGATTAATTCACCCCTCCACTTT; cdr3_aa: CAISEEINSPLHF
clone_size: many; v_call: TRBV12-3/TRBV12-4; j_call: TRBJ1-3; d_call: -; cdr3_nt: TGTGCCAGCAGTCGTACAGGGTCACCTGGAAACACCATATATTTT; cdr3_aa: CASSRTGSPGNTIYF
clone_size: many; v_call: TRBV27; j_call: TRBJ2-3; d_call: TRBD1; cdr3_nt: TGTGCCAGCAGTTGGACAGGGGGCCTGGATACGCAGTATTTT; cdr3_aa: CASSWTGGLDTQYF
clone_size: many; v_call: TRBV7-2; j_call: TRBJ1-1; d_call: TRBD1; cdr3_nt: TGTGCCAGCAGTCGGACAGGGCTGAACACTGAAGCTTTCTTT; cdr3_aa: CASSRTGLNTEAFF
clone_size: many; v_call: TRBV11-2; j_call: TRBJ2-7; d_call: -; cdr3_nt: TGTGCCAGCAGCCCCGGGGACGGTCCATACGAGCAGTACTTC; cdr3_aa: CASSPGDGPYEQYF
clone_size: many; v_call: TRBV20-1; j_call: TRBJ2-5; d_call: TRBD2; cdr3_nt: TGCAGTGCTAGAGATTCCCGGGGGGGCCAGGAGACCCAGTACTTC; cdr3_aa: CSARDSRGGQETQYF
clone_size: many; v_call: TRBV28; j_call: TRBJ2-3; d_call: -; cdr3_nt: TGTGCCAGCAGTTTATCTTTTAGCACAGATACGCAGTATTTT; cdr3_aa: CASSLSFSTDTQYF
clone_size: many; v_call: TRBV20-1; j_call: TRBJ1-2; d_call: -; cdr3_nt: TGCAGTGCTTGGGACTTGGGTGGCTACACCTTC; cdr3_aa: CSAWDLGGYTF
clone_size: many; v_call: TRBV5-1; j_call: TRBJ1-3; d_call: -; cdr3_nt: TGCGCCAGCACTCGTGAAGGTGGAAACACCATATATTTT; cdr3_aa: CASTREGGNTIYF
clone_size: -; v_call: TRBV28; j_call: TRBJ1-5; d_call: -; cdr3_nt: TGTGCCAGCATAGGAGGGGGACGGTTCCTTAGCAATCAGCCCCAGCATTTT; cdr3_aa: CASIGGGRFLSNQPQHF